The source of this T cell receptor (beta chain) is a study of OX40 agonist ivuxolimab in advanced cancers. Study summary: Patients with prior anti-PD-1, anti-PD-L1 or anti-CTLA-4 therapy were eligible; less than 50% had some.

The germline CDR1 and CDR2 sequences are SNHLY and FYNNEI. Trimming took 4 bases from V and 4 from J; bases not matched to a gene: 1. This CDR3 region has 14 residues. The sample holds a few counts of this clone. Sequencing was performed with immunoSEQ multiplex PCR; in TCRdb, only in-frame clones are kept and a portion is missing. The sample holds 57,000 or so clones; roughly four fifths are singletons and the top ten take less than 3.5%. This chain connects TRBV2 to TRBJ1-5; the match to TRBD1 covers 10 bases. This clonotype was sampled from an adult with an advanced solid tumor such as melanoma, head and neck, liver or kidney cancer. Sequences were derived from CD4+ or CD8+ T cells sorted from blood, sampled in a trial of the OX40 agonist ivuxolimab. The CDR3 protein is CASSGTGGNQPQHF. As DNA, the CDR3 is TGTGCCAGCAGTGGGACAGGGGGTAATCAGCCCCAGCATTTT.